The clone carrying this T cell receptor (beta chain) was counted only a few times. The sample's time point: blood 4 weeks post-SBRT, at nephrectomy. Treatment described: 15 Gy SBRT to primary tumor, nephrectomy 4 weeks later. Nephrectomy followed 15 Gy stereotactic body radiation by 4 weeks. This entry is derived from a study of radiation and T cells in renal cell carcinoma. V was pared by 8 bases and J by 3 bases, with 11 bases between. The germline V gene has CDR1 MNHNY and CDR2 SVGAGI (reference sequence). The CDR3 totals 13 residues. Only in-frame clones appear in the TCRdb table, and some are missing; sequencing was by immunoSEQ multiplex PCR. The sample includes under 200,000 clones, about 88% of them seen just once.

The sample in question was blood, obtained from a patient whose treatment included radiotherapy and nephrectomy. V usage is TRBV6-6 and J usage is TRBJ1-5; D may be TRBD1 (6 bases). The source of this sequence is a woman between 45 and 65 years old with renal cell carcinoma. Written as DNA, the CDR3 is TGTGCCAGCGGAACAGGGCCCAATCAGCCCCAGCATTTT. Translation: CASGTGPNQPQHF.